The next 11 T cell receptor beta chains were all read from a single sample in a study of cytomegalovirus exposure and HLA in healthy donors. The PCR contained 60 Vbeta and 13 Jbeta primers. Here immunoSEQ multiplex PCR was the method, and the copy in TCRdb shows in-frame clones only, minus some. The sample shows about 90,000 clones, more than 55% of them seen only once. Input material: PBMCs. These receptor sequences come from a woman between 50 and 59 years old in good health and CMV-seropositive.

This sequence joins TRBV5-6 and TRBJ1-2; possible D gene TRBD1, 6 bases. The germline CDR1 and CDR2 sequences are SGHDT and YYEEEE. This CDR3 contains 13 residues. V lost 4 bases and J 6 bases, leaving 13 bases between the germline ends. The CDR3 spells CASSPPGHNGYTF. The CDR3 DNA reads as TGTGCCAGCAGCCCTCCGGGACATAATGGCTACACCTTC.

The chain carries TRBV30 and TRBJ1-1, with D perhaps matching TRBD1 (5 bases). V lost 0 bases and J lost 5, with 10 bases in between. CDR1 GTSNPN and CDR2 SVGIG come from the germline V gene (reference sequence). The CDR3 is made up of 13 amino acids. This CDR3 is CAWSVGGVTEAFF. CDR3 nucleotide sequence: TGTGCCTGGAGTGTGGGAGGGGTAACTGAAGCTTTCTTT.

This rearrangement joins TRBV5-3 to TRBJ1-5, with D possibly being TRBD1 (6 bases). TRBV5-3 is reported as an ORF; its role is uncertain. Trimming shortened V by 4 bases and J by 0 bases, and 20 bases separated the two germline ends. CDR3 size: 18 residues. The CDR3: CARSPTPRDNYSNQPQHF. The CDR3 nucleotides read TGTGCCAGAAGCCCAACCCCCCGGGACAACTATAGCAATCAGCCCCAGCATTTT.

This chain links TRBV30 with TRBJ1-1, with a tentative D call TRBD1 (6 bases). Germline V gene lookup returns CDR1 GTSNPN and CDR2 SVGIG (reference sequence). V dropped 3 bases and J dropped 1 base, with 9 bases sitting between them. This CDR3 is built from 13 residues. The CDR3 is CAWRWTANTEAFF. The CDR3 nucleotides are TGTGCCTGGAGGTGGACAGCGAACACTGAAGCTTTCTTT. Full variable domain (rest looked up from reference TRBV30 and TRBJ1-1): SQTIHQWPATLVQPVGSPLSLECTVEGTSNPNLYWYRQAAGRGLQLLFYSVGIGQISSEVPQNLSASRPQDRQFILSSKKLLLSDSGFYLCAWRWTANTEAFFGQGTRLTVV.

V gene TRBV5-1 combines with J gene TRBJ1-2; D not certain. CDR3 length: 14 amino acids. The germline CDR1 and CDR2 sequences are SGHRS and YFSETQ. V dropped 2 bases and J dropped 5 bases, with 13 bases sitting between them. CDR3 nucleotide sequence: TGCGCCAGCAGCTTAGAGAACGTCCGATATGGCTACACCTTC. It specifies CASSLENVRYGYTF.

The chain couples TRBV7-2 to TRBJ1-1; 10 bases map to TRBD1. V trimming: 4 bases; J trimming: 4 bases; junction bases outside the gene matches: 6. The CDR3 totals 15 residues. The germline CDR1 and CDR2 sequences are SGHTA and FQGNSA. CDR3 sequence (DNA): TGTGCCAGCAGCTCCCGACAGGGGGCGCCCACTGAAGCTTTCTTT. Its translation is CASSSRQGAPTEAFF.

CDR3 nucleotides: TGTGCCAGCAGCTTAGAAGGGGCTGGTTCACCCCTCCACTTT. Translated: CASSLEGAGSPLHF. The V call is TRBV7-8, the J call TRBJ1-6; a possible D gene is TRBD1 (5 bases). The CDR3 consists of 14 residues. CDR1 and CDR2 from the germline V gene are SGHVS and FQNEAQ. Trimming took 1 base from V and 9 from J, leaving 10 bases between them. The full variable domain, its missing parts supplied by reference TRBV7-8 and TRBJ1-6, is GAGVSQSPRYKVAKRGQDVALRCDPISGHVSLFWYQQALGQGPEFLTYFQNEAQLDKSGLPSDRFFAERPEGSVSTLKIQRTQQEDSAVYLCASSLEGAGSPLHFGNGTRLTVT.

V gene TRBV28 combines with J gene TRBJ2-3, with 7 bases lining up with TRBD2. This CDR3 has 14 amino acids. V was pared by 5 bases and J by 5 bases, with 7 bases of the junction left unmatched. Germline CDR1 MDHEN, CDR2 SYDVKM. In nucleotides, the CDR3 is TGTGCCAGCAGTCTAGCGGAGGTGGTAGATACGCAGTATTTT. Translation: CASSLAEVVDTQYF. Drawing the rest from reference TRBV28 and TRBJ2-3, the complete variable domain is DVKVTQSSRYLVKRTGEKVFLECVQDMDHENMFWYRQDPGLGLRLIYFSYDVKMKEKGDIPEGYSVSREKKERFSLILESASTNQTSMYLCASSLAEVVDTQYFGPGTRLTVL.

This sequence joins TRBV5-1 and TRBJ2-1; 7 bases map to TRBD1. Germline values: CDR1 SGHRS, CDR2 YFSETQ. V was clipped by 4 bases and J by 9 bases; unmatched bases: 7. This CDR3 comprises 13 residues. CDR3 amino acids: CASSTGQTSEQFF. The CDR3 DNA is TGCGCCAGCAGCACGGGACAGACCAGTGAGCAGTTCTTC.

The chain carries TRBV5-6 and TRBJ1-2; D possibly corresponds to TRBD1 (6 bases). The CDR3 spans 14 residues. The V end lost 6 bases, the J end lost 4 bases, and 16 bases lay between the germline ends. Germline V gene data show CDR1 as SGHDT and CDR2 as YYEEEE. CDR3 residues: CASTATDSFYGYTF. CDR3 nucleotide sequence: TGTGCCAGCACCGCAACGGACAGCTTCTATGGCTACACCTTC. Complete variable domain (other parts from reference TRBV5-6 and TRBJ1-2): DAGVTQSPTHLIKTRGQQVTLRCSPKSGHDTVSWYQQALGQGPQFIFQYYEEEERQRGNFPDRFSGHQFPNYSSELNVNALLLGDSALYLCASTATDSFYGYTFGSGTRLTVV.

V usage is TRBV7-7 and J usage is TRBJ2-1; TRBD1 agrees at 7 bases. Trimming took 5 bases from V and 4 from J; bases not matched to a gene: 8. The CDR3 is made up of 15 amino acids. Per germline, CDR1 SSHAT and CDR2 FNYEAQ (reference sequence). This CDR3 reads CASSQGVGGYNEQFF. CDR3 sequence (DNA): TGTGCCAGCAGCCAGGGGGTTGGTGGTTACAATGAGCAGTTCTTC.